This T cell receptor beta chain was captured by sequencing in a study of blood T cell repertoires in COVID-19. Turning to the study itself: COVID-19 samples collected from the United States, Italy and Spain covered acute and convalescent phases. In each case, the material was cDNA or gDNA derived from T cells, B-cell-depleted T cells, or PBMCs.

Germline lookup yields CDR1 LGHDT and CDR2 YNNKEL (reference sequence). The CDR3 loop spans 14 amino acids. The V segment lost 1 base and the J segment 8 bases; nucleotides outside the gene matches: 4. Original methodology: Using reference gene primer amplification, nucleated cell counts were estimated. Repertoires were generated with immunoSEQ multiplex PCR, while TCRdb's copy carries only in-frame clones and drops some. V and J calls and clone size follow that table, whereas D and trimming were derived from the DNA. The sample consists of about 82,000 clones, approximately 80% of them appearing once.

This clonotype was obtained from a woman aged 40 to 50 with active or convalescent COVID-19. The genes are TRBV3-1 (or the pseudogene TRBV3-2) and TRBJ1-4, with 7 bases that match TRBD1. Sequencing was carried out using peripheral blood. The CDR3 DNA follows: TGTGCCAGCAGCCAAGGGAGGGGGCAGGAAAAACTGTTTTTT. Encoded protein: CASSQGRGQEKLFF.